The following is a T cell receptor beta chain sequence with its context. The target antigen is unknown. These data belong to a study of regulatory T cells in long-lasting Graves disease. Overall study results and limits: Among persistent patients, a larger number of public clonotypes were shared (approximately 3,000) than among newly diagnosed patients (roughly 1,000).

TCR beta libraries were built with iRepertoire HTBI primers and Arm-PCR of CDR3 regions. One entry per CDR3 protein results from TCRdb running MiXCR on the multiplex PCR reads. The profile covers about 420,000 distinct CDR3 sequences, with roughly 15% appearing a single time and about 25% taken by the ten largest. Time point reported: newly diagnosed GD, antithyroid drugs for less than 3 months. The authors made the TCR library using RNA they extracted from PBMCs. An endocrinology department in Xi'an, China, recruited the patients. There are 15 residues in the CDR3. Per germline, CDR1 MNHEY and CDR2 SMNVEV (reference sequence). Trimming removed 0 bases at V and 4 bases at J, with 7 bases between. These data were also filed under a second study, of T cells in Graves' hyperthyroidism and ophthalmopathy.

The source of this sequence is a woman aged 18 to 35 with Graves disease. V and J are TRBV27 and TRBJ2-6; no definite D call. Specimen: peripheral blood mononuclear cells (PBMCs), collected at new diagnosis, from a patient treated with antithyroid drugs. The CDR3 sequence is CASSLSGNGANVLTF. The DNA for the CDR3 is TGTGCCAGCAGTTTATCAGGGAACGGGGCCAACGTCCTGACTTTC.